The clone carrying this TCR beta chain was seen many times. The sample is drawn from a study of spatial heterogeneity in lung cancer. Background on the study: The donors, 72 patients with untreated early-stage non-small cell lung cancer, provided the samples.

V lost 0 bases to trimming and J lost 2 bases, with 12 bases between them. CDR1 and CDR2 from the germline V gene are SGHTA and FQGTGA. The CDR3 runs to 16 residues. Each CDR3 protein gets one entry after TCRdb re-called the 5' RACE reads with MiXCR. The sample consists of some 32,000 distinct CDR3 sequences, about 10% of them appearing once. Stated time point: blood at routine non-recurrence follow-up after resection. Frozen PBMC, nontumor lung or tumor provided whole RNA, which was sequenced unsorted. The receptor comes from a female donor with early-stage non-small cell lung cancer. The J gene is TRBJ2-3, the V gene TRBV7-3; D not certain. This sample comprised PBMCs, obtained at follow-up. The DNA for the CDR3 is TGTGCCAGCAGCTTAACGCCCCAGATTGTCACAGATACGCAGTATTTT. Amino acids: CASSLTPQIVTDTQYF.